The subject of this entry is one T cell receptor beta chain. Other DNA sequences from this sample encode an identical CDR3 as well. Per the original methods: Estimates of nucleated cell counts were drawn from the amplification of reference gene primers. Using immunoSEQ multiplex PCR, the repertoire was profiled, and TCRdb retains in-frame clones only, with some absent. The DNA was the basis for D and trimming; V, J and clone size are from that table. The sample lists 200,000 to 250,000 clones, approximately 78% occurring once. CDR3 size: 14 residues. From germline, CDR1 is LGHDT and CDR2 YNNKEL (reference sequence). Trimming removed 3 bases from V and 6 bases from J, with 15 bases in between. This sample was included in a study of blood T cell repertoires in COVID-19. On the study more broadly: The analysed material was cDNA or gDNA that came from T cells, B-cell-depleted T cells, or PBMCs.

The genes are TRBV3-1 (or the pseudogene TRBV3-2) and TRBJ2-7; D might be TRBD2 (6 bases). The sequence came from a woman in her 70s with COVID-19, enrolled during active disease. The material sequenced was peripheral blood. The CDR3 sequence: CASSQTRSYSEQYF. The CDR3 nucleotides are TGTGCCAGCAGCCAGACTAGGTCGTACTCCGAGCAGTACTTC.